The 17 T cell receptor beta chains reported below all come from one sample, sequenced in a study of blood T cells in healthy people across ages. Next came a second PCR, run for roughly 6 to 11 cycles, which used a sample-barcoded 5' primer along with a J-beta primer mix. From the 5' RACE reads, TCRdb called clonotypes with MiXCR, one entry per CDR3 protein. This table has some 710,000 distinct CDR3 sequences, about 46% appearing once. The specimen sequenced was blood. These receptors all come from an elderly man in good health.

In the case of this clonotype: Possible read error: a much larger clone is one base away. This rearrangement joins TRBV28 to TRBJ2-1; 7 bases are shared with TRBD2. V gave up 2 bases and J gave up 14 bases; unmatched junction bases: 12. The CDR3 totals 14 residues. Germline CDR1 MDHEN, CDR2 SYDVKM. CDR3 residues: CASSLVQISGVKFF. CDR3 coding DNA: TGTGCCAGCAGTTTAGTTCAGATCAGCGGGGTGAAGTTCTTC.

J is TRBJ1-1 and V is TRBV29-1; D is possibly TRBD1 (5 bases). The germline CDR1 and CDR2 sequences are SQVTM and ANQGSEA. The CDR3 is 14 amino acids. V lost 0 bases and J 5 bases, leaving 13 bases between the germline ends. The CDR3 DNA reads as TGCAGCGTTGAAGATACCGGGGCGCGGACTGAAGCTTTCTTT. It specifies CSVEDTGARTEAFF.

This clonotype was counted a few times. The rearrangement uses TRBV29-1 and TRBJ1-1; D gene unclear. The CDR3 totals 13 residues. CDR1 and CDR2 from the germline V gene are SQVTM and ANQGSEA. V dropped 7 bases and J dropped 4 bases, with 16 bases sitting between them. CDR3 in DNA: TGCAGCGCCGTTGTCGGCGGTAGCACTGAAGCTTTCTTT. Its translation is CSAVVGGSTEAFF.

This clonotype showed up many times. This chain links TRBV7-2 with TRBJ2-4; TRBD2 matches 14 bases. CDR1 and CDR2 (germline): SGHTA, FQGNSA. V lost 5 bases to trimming and J lost 7 bases; unmatched junction nucleotides: 4. This CDR3 has 15 amino acids. Written as DNA, the CDR3 is TGTGCCAGCAGCACGGGACTAGCGGGAGACAACATTCAGTACTTC. Translating gives CASSTGLAGDNIQYF.

V is TRBV12-3 or TRBV12-4 and J is TRBJ1-5; no definite D call. V was clipped by 5 bases and J by 1 base, with 12 bases between them. The CDR3 spans 15 residues. The CDR3 sequence is CASSQQLTSNQPQHF. DNA of the CDR3: TGTGCCAGCAGTCAACAACTTACCAGCAATCAGCCCCAGCATTTT.

This clonotype was seen a handful of times. The chain carries TRBV7-9 and TRBJ2-7; TRBD1 might be the D (6 bases). Trimming took off 1 base at V and 5 bases at J, with 18 bases between the two ends. Germline CDR1 SEHNR, CDR2 FQNEAQ (reference sequence). CDR3 size: 16 residues. The CDR3 spells CASSLVDGGSVDEQYF. The CDR3 DNA is TGTGCCAGCAGCTTAGTCGATGGGGGCTCAGTCGACGAGCAGTACTTC.

J is TRBJ2-7 and V is TRBV20-1, with a tentative D call TRBD1 (6 bases). The germline gives CDR1 DFQATT, CDR2 SNEGSKA (reference sequence). V dropped 0 bases and J dropped 6 bases, with 15 bases sitting between them. The CDR3 loop spans 14 amino acids. The DNA for the CDR3 is TGCAGTGCTAGAGATCCCAGGGGTCTCGGCGAGCAGTACTTC. Protein sequence: CSARDPRGLGEQYF.

This rearrangement joins TRBV6-2 or TRBV6-3 to TRBJ2-7; possibly TRBD1 for D (6 bases). The V end was cut by 5 bases, the J end by 2 bases, with 13 bases between. CDR3 length equals 14 residues. CDR1 MNHEY and CDR2 SVGEGT come from the germline V gene. The chain's CDR3 is CASSTTGLTYEQYF. CDR3 DNA sequence: TGTGCCAGCAGTACGACAGGCCTAACCTACGAGCAGTACTTC.

This clonotype was counted at least ten times. V usage is TRBV5-8 and J usage is TRBJ1-2; no reliable D call. The CDR3 is 11 residues long. Looked up from germline, CDR1 is SGHTS and CDR2 is YDEGEE. V was cut by 0 bases and J by 7 bases, with 4 bases left in between. The CDR3 region has the DNA TGTGCCAGCAGCTTGGTCGGTGGCTACACCTTC. Protein: CASSLVGGYTF. Full variable domain (outside the CDR3, taken from reference TRBV5-8 and TRBJ1-2): EAGVTQSPTHLIKTRGQQATLRCSPISGHTSVYWYQQALGLGLQFLLWYDEGEERNRGNFPPRFSGRQFPNYSSELNVNALELEDSALYLCASSLVGGYTFGSGTRLTVV.

There are a few counts of this clonotype. It is unclear where the CDR3 begins or ends on the DNA, so no DNA is shown, and the CDR3 is as TCRdb lists it. V gene TRBV5-1 combines with J gene TRBJ2-6. CDR1 SGHRS and CDR2 YFSETQ come from the germline V gene. The CDR3 is 16 residues long, counting both termini. CDR3: CASSFGPGSGANVLTF.

The chain combines TRBV6-6 with TRBJ2-7, with 13 bases matching TRBD2. Losses at the gene ends were 4 bases for V and 2 bases for J; bases not matched to a gene: 8. The CDR3 consists of 17 residues. The germline CDR1 and CDR2 sequences are MNHNY and SVGAGI (reference sequence). CDR3 loop: CASSSTRGLAGAYEQYF. CDR3 DNA: TGTGCCAGCAGTTCTACGCGCGGACTAGCGGGAGCCTACGAGCAGTACTTC.

The rearrangement links TRBV12-3 or TRBV12-4 to TRBJ2-5; the D gene is possibly TRBD2 (5 bases). Trimming took off 7 bases at V and 11 bases at J, with 20 bases between the two ends. The CDR3 runs to 13 residues. This chain's CDR3 is CASTWTGLGEQYF. CDR3 nucleotides: TGTGCCAGCACCTGGACTGGCCTCGGGGAGCAGTACTTC.

This chain links TRBV20-1 with TRBJ2-1; 14 positions match TRBD2. The germline V gene has CDR1 DFQATT and CDR2 SNEGSKA (reference sequence). V lost 6 bases and J lost 6; bases outside the gene matches: 10. The CDR3 has 16 residues. CDR3 amino acids: CSAEWGTSGRGNEQFF. CDR3 nucleotide sequence: TGCAGTGCAGAGTGGGGGACTAGCGGGAGAGGCAATGAGCAGTTCTTC.

This clonotype has just a few counts. The gene calls are TRBV25-1 and TRBJ1-5; no clear D. V was shortened by 4 bases and J by 3 bases, with 4 bases between the two germline ends. The CDR3 contains 12 residues. The V gene's germline CDR1 is MGHDK and CDR2 SYGVNS. The CDR3 loop reads CASSALNQPQHF. The CDR3 coding sequence is TGTGCCAGCAGTGCCCTCAATCAGCCCCAGCATTTT.

In its sample, this clonotype was seen a few times. The J gene is TRBJ2-2, the V gene TRBV19, with a tentative D call TRBD2 (5 bases). Per germline, CDR1 LNHDA and CDR2 SQIVND (reference sequence). This CDR3 is 14 amino acids long. Trimming took 3 bases from V and 7 from J, leaving 12 bases between them. The CDR3 DNA follows: TGTGCCAGTAGTATGGGCCGAGGGATCGGGGAGCTGTTTTTT. Translated, it gives CASSMGRGIGELFF.

V and J are TRBV6-2 or TRBV6-3 and TRBJ2-1, with TRBD2 matching 9 bases. The CDR3 runs to 21 residues. Losses at the gene ends were 1 base for V and 4 bases for J; bases not matched to a gene: 20. Germline values: CDR1 MNHEY, CDR2 SVGEGT. CDR3 loop: CASSYYVGREGDRLAYNEQFF. CDR3 nucleotides: TGTGCCAGCAGTTACTACGTAGGGCGGGAGGGAGATAGGCTGGCATACAATGAGCAGTTCTTC.

The V call is TRBV14, the J call TRBJ1-2; D not certain. V was cut by 0 bases and J by 0 bases, with 14 bases left in between. Germline V gene sequence: CDR1 SGHDN, CDR2 FVKESK. The length of the CDR3 is 17 residues. The CDR3 DNA follows: TGTGCCAGCAGCCAAGATAGGAGTTGGCCTGCTAACTATGGCTACACCTTC. Amino acid sequence: CASSQDRSWPANYGYTF.